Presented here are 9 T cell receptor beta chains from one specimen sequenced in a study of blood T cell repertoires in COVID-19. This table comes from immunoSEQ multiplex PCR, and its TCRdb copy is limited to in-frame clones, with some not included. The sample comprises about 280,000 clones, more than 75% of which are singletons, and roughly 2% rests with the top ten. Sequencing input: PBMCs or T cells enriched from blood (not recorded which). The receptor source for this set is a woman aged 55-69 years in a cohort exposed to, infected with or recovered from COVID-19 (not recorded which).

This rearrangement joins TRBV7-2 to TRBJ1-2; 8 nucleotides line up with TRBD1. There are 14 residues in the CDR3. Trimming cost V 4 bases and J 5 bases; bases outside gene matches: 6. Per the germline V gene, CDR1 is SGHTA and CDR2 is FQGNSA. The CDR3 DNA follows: TGTGCCAGCAGCTCGGACAGGGCGAATTATGGCTACACCTTC. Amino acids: CASSSDRANYGYTF.

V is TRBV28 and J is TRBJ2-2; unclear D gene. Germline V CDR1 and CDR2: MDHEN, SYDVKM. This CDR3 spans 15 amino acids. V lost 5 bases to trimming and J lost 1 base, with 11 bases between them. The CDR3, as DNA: TGTGCCAGCAGTAAACCGACTGTGAACACCGGGGAGCTGTTTTTT. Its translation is CASSKPTVNTGELFF.

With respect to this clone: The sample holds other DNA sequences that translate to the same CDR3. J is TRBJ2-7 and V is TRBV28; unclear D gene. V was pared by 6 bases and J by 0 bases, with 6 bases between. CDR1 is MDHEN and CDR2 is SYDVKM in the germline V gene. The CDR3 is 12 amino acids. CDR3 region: CASSSSSYEQYF. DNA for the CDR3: TGTGCCAGCAGCTCCAGCTCCTACGAGCAGTACTTC. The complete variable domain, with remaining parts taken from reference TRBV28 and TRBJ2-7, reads DVKVTQSSRYLVKRTGEKVFLECVQDMDHENMFWYRQDPGLGLRLIYFSYDVKMKEKGDIPEGYSVSREKKERFSLILESASTNQTSMYLCASSSSSYEQYFGPGTRLTVT.

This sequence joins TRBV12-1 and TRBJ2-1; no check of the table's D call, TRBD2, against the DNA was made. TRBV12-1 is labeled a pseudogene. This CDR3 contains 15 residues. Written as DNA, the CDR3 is TGTGCCAGCAGCTCCAGCGGGAGGGCAACAAATGAGCAGTTCTTC. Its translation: CASSSSGRATNEQFF.

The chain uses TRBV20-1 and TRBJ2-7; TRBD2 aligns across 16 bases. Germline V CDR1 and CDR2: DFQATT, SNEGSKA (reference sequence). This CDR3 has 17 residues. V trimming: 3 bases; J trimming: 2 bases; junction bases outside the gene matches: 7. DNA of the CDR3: TGCAGTGCTAGTGGGACTAGCGGGAGGGGTCTAGCCTACGAGCAGTACTTC. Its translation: CSASGTSGRGLAYEQYF.

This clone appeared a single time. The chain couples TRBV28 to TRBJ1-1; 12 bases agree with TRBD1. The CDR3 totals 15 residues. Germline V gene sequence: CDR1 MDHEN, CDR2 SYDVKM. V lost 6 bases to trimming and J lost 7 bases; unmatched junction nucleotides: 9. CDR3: CASRLGGTGGYEAFF. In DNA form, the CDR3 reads TGTGCCAGCAGACTCGGAGGGACAGGGGGCTATGAAGCTTTCTTT.

DNA of the CDR3: TGTGCCACCAGCAGAGGGGGGACAGGGGATAATGAAAAACTGTTTTTT. Its translation is CATSRGGTGDNEKLFF. The chain links TRBV15 to TRBJ1-4, with 10 bases matching TRBD1. V was pared by 1 base and J by 4 bases, with 3 bases of the junction left unmatched. CDR3 length: 16 amino acids. Per germline, CDR1 LNHNV and CDR2 YYDKDF (reference sequence).

This chain's CDR3 is CASSTPLKREGRDTQYF. Here the CDR3 DNA reads TGTGCCAGCAGTACCCCACTTAAGCGGGAGGGCCGAGATACGCAGTATTTT. The chain recombines TRBV6-2 or TRBV6-3 with TRBJ2-3, with 10 bases identical to TRBD2. Germline assignment: CDR1 MNHEY and CDR2 SVGEGT. Trimming removed 5 bases from V and 5 bases from J; junction bases left unmatched: 13. The CDR3 loop spans 17 amino acids.

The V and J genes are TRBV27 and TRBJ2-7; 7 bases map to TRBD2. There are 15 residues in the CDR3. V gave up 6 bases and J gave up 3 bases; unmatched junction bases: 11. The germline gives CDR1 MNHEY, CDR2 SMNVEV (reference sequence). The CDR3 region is CASSTLLGGFYEQYF. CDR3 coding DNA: TGTGCCAGCAGCACCTTACTCGGGGGGTTCTACGAGCAGTACTTC.